These 22 T cell receptor beta chains were all obtained from the same sample, sequenced in a study of siplizumab effects on memory and regulatory T cells. The assay was immunoSEQ multiplex PCR, and TCRdb's table has in-frame clones only and misses some. The sample lists about 48,000 clones, roughly 87% occurring once. The sample taken for sequencing was naive CD8+ T cells sorted from blood. The receptors shown here come from a human donor in good health.

The chain joins TRBV7-9 to TRBJ2-2; 12 bases match TRBD2. The CDR3 is 15 amino acids. V dropped 6 bases and J dropped 4; count of bases not matched to a gene: 3. Germline loops: CDR1 SEHNR, CDR2 FQNEAQ (reference sequence). The CDR3, as DNA: TGTGCCAGCAGACCTAGCGGGGGGGCCACCGGGGAGCTGTTTTTT. Protein: CASRPSGGATGELFF.

This clone was counted between two and nine times. V gene TRBV27 combines with J gene TRBJ1-1; a possible D gene is TRBD1 (5 bases). The CDR3 spans 16 residues. Trimming removed 5 bases at V and 4 bases at J, with 20 bases between. Germline CDR1 reads MNHEY; CDR2 reads SMNVEV (reference sequence). CDR3 in amino acids: CASSPLQTRGVTEAFF. CDR3 DNA: TGTGCCAGCAGTCCACTTCAGACGAGGGGCGTCACTGAAGCTTTCTTT.

This chain links TRBV7-9 with TRBJ2-2; TRBD2 might be the D (5 bases). The V gene lost 11 bases and the J gene lost 0 bases, with 13 bases spanning the gap. Looked up from germline, CDR1 is SEHNR and CDR2 is FQNEAQ (reference sequence). This CDR3 has 14 amino acids. This chain's CDR3 is CAGGDTANTGELFF. The CDR3 DNA reads TGTGCCGGAGGAGATACGGCGAACACCGGGGAGCTGTTTTTT.

The gene calls are TRBV13 and TRBJ2-5; TRBD2 matches 9 bases. The CDR3 covers 14 residues. The junction had 2 bases not matched to a gene; V was cut back by 2 bases and J by 4 bases. Germline values: CDR1 PRHDT, CDR2 FYEKMQ (reference sequence). CDR3 nucleotides: TGTGCCAGCAGCTTACTAGCGGGGCGAGAGACCCAGTACTTC. This sequence encodes CASSLLAGRETQYF.

This clone was recorded a few times. The rearrangement joins TRBV5-1 to TRBJ1-2; 7 positions match TRBD1. Unmatched junction bases numbered 4, after V lost 4 bases and J lost 7 bases. Germline V gene sequence: CDR1 SGHRS, CDR2 YFSETQ. The length of the CDR3 is 12 residues. CDR3 region: CASSGGGSGYTF. CDR3 nucleotides: TGCGCCAGCAGCGGAGGGGGCTCTGGCTACACCTTC.

The rearrangement joins TRBV7-7 to TRBJ2-7, with TRBD2 matching 9 bases. Trimming took 11 bases from V and 2 from J; bases not matched to a gene: 7. The CDR3 is made up of 13 amino acids. Germline assignment: CDR1 SSHAT and CDR2 FNYEAQ (reference sequence). The CDR3 nucleotides read TGTGCCGTTTCTAGCGGGGCTGCCTACGAGCAGTACTTC. It codes for CAVSSGAAYEQYF.

V gene TRBV4-1 combines with J gene TRBJ1-1; 8 bases agree with TRBD1. The germline V gene encodes CDR1 MGHRA and CDR2 YSYEKL. This CDR3 is 15 amino acids long. After removal of 2 bases from V and 3 bases from J, the junction contained 5 bases not matched to a gene. CDR3 protein: CASSQRTGMDTEAFF. For the CDR3, the DNA is TGCGCCAGCAGCCAAAGGACAGGGATGGACACTGAAGCTTTCTTT.

The V and J genes are TRBV4-1 and TRBJ1-1; unclear D gene. Germline V gene lookup returns CDR1 MGHRA and CDR2 YSYEKL. Trimming shortened V by 4 bases and J by 0 bases, and 12 bases separated the two germline ends. CDR3 length equals 15 residues. CDR3 coding DNA: TGCGCCAGCAGCCCGCAGACTGATCTGAACACTGAAGCTTTCTTT. Its translation: CASSPQTDLNTEAFF.

Only one count was recorded for this clone. The chain joins TRBV7-9 to TRBJ1-1; the D gene is possibly TRBD1 (5 bases). Germline assignment: CDR1 SEHNR and CDR2 FQNEAQ (reference sequence). The CDR3 has 13 residues. The V gene lost 4 bases and the J gene lost 0 bases, with 6 bases spanning the gap. CDR3 residues: CASSSTVNTEAFF. The DNA for the CDR3 is TGTGCCAGCAGCTCGACAGTGAACACTGAAGCTTTCTTT. The full variable domain, in which reference TRBV7-9 and TRBJ1-1 provide the parts outside the CDR3, is DTGVSQNPRHKITKRGQNVTFRCDPISEHNRLYWYRQTLGQGPEFLTYFQNEAQLEKSRLLSDRFSAERPKGSFSTLEIQRTEQGDSAMYLCASSSTVNTEAFFGQGTRLTVV.

This rearrangement joins TRBV19 to TRBJ2-2; D gene uncertain. The CDR3 is 17 residues long. The germline V gene encodes CDR1 LNHDA and CDR2 SQIVND (reference sequence). V lost 5 bases to trimming and J lost 0 bases, with 16 bases between them. The chain's CDR3 is CASSLPGRITNTGELFF. The CDR3 DNA reads TGTGCCAGTAGTCTTCCCGGACGGATCACGAACACCGGGGAGCTGTTTTTT.

The V gene is TRBV2, the J gene TRBJ2-1; the match to TRBD2 covers 10 bases. The CDR3 spans 17 residues. The ends lost 1 base at V and 2 bases at J; junction bases unmatched: 5. The germline CDR1 and CDR2 sequences are SNHLY and FYNNEI. The CDR3 reads CASSEGSLAGAYNEQFF. The CDR3 coding sequence is TGTGCCAGCAGTGAAGGTAGTCTAGCGGGAGCCTACAATGAGCAGTTCTTC.

The rearrangement joins TRBV5-8 to TRBJ1-1, with a possible D match to TRBD1 (5 bases). The V gene lost 4 bases and the J gene lost 2 bases, with 12 bases spanning the gap. The CDR3 sequence is 14 residues long. Germline V gives CDR1 SGHTS, CDR2 YDEGEE. The CDR3 sequence is CASSPDGGNTEAFF. Written as DNA, the CDR3 is TGTGCCAGCAGCCCCGACGGGGGAAACACTGAAGCTTTCTTT.

The chain has TRBV7-9 and TRBJ1-1; D is unclear. The length of the CDR3 is 15 residues. In germline, CDR1 is SEHNR, CDR2 FQNEAQ (reference sequence). Between the trimmed V and J ends, which lost 5 bases and 1 base, there was a span of 14 bases. CDR3 DNA: TGTGCCAGCAGCCCCCCCCCGGGAGGGAACACTGAAGCTTTCTTT. It codes for CASSPPPGGNTEAFF.

The chain recombines TRBV5-1 with TRBJ1-1, with D unclear. V lost 4 bases to trimming and J lost 0 bases, with 7 bases between them. CDR1 and CDR2 from the germline V gene are SGHRS and YFSETQ. This CDR3 spans 13 amino acids. The CDR3, as DNA: TGCGCCAGCAGCCTGAGGGTGAACACTGAAGCTTTCTTT. Translation gives CASSLRVNTEAFF.

This clone was detected only a few times. J is TRBJ1-2 and V is TRBV5-1, with 8 nucleotides matching TRBD1. The CDR3 is 12 amino acids. The J segment lost 13 bases and the V segment lost 0 bases, leaving 5 bases of the junction unmatched. In germline, CDR1 is SGHRS, CDR2 YFSETQ. The DNA for the CDR3 is TGCGCCAGCAGCTTGGGAGCAGGGGGCACCACCTTC. This translates into CASSLGAGGTTF.

In its sample, this clone was seen once. The chain uses TRBV6-6 and TRBJ2-1; 10 bases map to TRBD2. The CDR3 is 12 residues long. CDR1 and CDR2 (germline): MNHNY, SVGAGI (reference sequence). Trimming cost V 4 bases and J 10 bases; bases outside gene matches: 1. CDR3: CASSLAGGEQFF. The CDR3 region has the DNA TGTGCCAGCAGTTTAGCGGGAGGCGAGCAGTTCTTC.

The chain links TRBV4-1 to TRBJ1-5, with TRBD1 matching 11 bases. Germline V gene lookup returns CDR1 MGHRA and CDR2 YSYEKL. The CDR3 contains 18 residues. Trimming took 3 bases from V and 1 from J; bases not matched to a gene: 8. CDR3 residues: CASSHRTGGDFSNQPQHF. The CDR3 coding sequence is TGCGCCAGCAGCCACCGGACAGGGGGCGATTTCAGCAATCAGCCCCAGCATTTT.

The J gene is TRBJ2-7, the V gene TRBV14; no clear D gene. The length of the CDR3 is 12 residues. The germline V gene encodes CDR1 SGHDN and CDR2 FVKESK. V gave up 0 bases and J gave up 6 bases, with 6 bases separating them. CDR3 sequence (DNA): TGTGCCAGCAGCCAAGATGGGGTCGAGCAGTACTTC. It codes for CASSQDGVEQYF. The full variable domain, with the rest looked up from reference TRBV14 and TRBJ2-7, is EAGVTQFPSHSVIEKGQTVTLRCDPISGHDNLYWYRRVMGKEIKFLLHFVKESKQDESGMPNNRFLAERTGGTYSTLKVQPAELEDSGVYFCASSQDGVEQYFGPGTRLTVT.

V usage is TRBV7-2 and J usage is TRBJ1-5, with D unclear. Germline CDR1 SGHTA, CDR2 FQGNSA. Deletions cut 3 bases from V and 0 bases from J, with 6 bases between. The CDR3 is 14 amino acids. CDR3 residues: CASSLWASNQPQHF. For the CDR3, the DNA is TGTGCCAGCAGCTTGTGGGCTAGCAATCAGCCCCAGCATTTT. Full variable domain (remainder filled in from reference TRBV7-2 and TRBJ1-5): GAGVSQSPSNKVTEKGKDVELRCDPISGHTALYWYRQSLGQGLEFLIYFQGNSAPDKSGLPSDRFSAERTGGSVSTLTIQRTQQEDSAVYLCASSLWASNQPQHFGDGTRLSIL.

The chain carries TRBV5-8 and TRBJ1-5, with D unclear. Trimming took off 0 bases at V and 6 bases at J, with 10 bases between the two ends. This CDR3 comprises 14 residues. CDR1 is SGHTS and CDR2 is YDEGEE in the germline V gene. In DNA form, the CDR3 reads TGTGCCAGCAGCTTGGCCGGCGGGGTTCAGCCCCAGCATTTT. It encodes CASSLAGGVQPQHF. Supplemented by reference TRBV5-8 and TRBJ1-5, the full variable domain reads EAGVTQSPTHLIKTRGQQATLRCSPISGHTSVYWYQQALGLGLQFLLWYDEGEERNRGNFPPRFSGRQFPNYSSELNVNALELEDSALYLCASSLAGGVQPQHFGDGTRLSIL.

This sequence joins TRBV19 and TRBJ1-5; D not certain. Germline loops: CDR1 LNHDA, CDR2 SQIVND (reference sequence). The CDR3 is 13 residues long. The germline V and J ends were trimmed by 5 bases and 2 bases, with 7 bases remaining between them. The CDR3 reads CASSPSGNQPQHF. Written as DNA, the CDR3 is TGTGCCAGTAGTCCGTCTGGCAATCAGCCCCAGCATTTT.

CDR3 sequence (DNA): TGTGCCAGCAGTCCCAGCGGGAACAGCAACGAGCAGTACTTC. This sequence encodes CASSPSGNSNEQYF. The chain joins TRBV27 to TRBJ2-7, with 7 bases fitting TRBD2. The V gene's germline CDR1 is MNHEY and CDR2 SMNVEV (reference sequence). The J segment lost 5 bases and the V segment lost 5 bases, leaving 9 bases of the junction unmatched. This CDR3 contains 14 residues.